The clone carrying this TCR beta chain was seen many times. TCR beta CDR3 region amplification was performed from RNA transcripts. Carried out on the TCR CDR3, a first-round RT-PCR used the HTBI primer set. In TCRdb, the multiplex PCR reads were re-called with MiXCR into one record per CDR3 protein. The sample includes some 600,000 distinct CDR3 sequences, approximately 13% of them seen just once. V was trimmed by 7 bases and J by 0 bases, leaving 20 bases between them. The length of the CDR3 is 17 residues. The germline CDR1 and CDR2 sequences are SGHTA and FQGNSA. The entry originates in a study of T cells in Graves' hyperthyroidism and ophthalmopathy. These patients, aged 18 to 65, had recently diagnosed hyperthyroidism lasting under 2 months. Diagnostic decisions used clinical symptoms, serum thyroxine and TRAb, thyroid ultrasound and orbital computed tomography.

The source material was blood. V is TRBV7-2 and J is TRBJ2-3; the D call may be TRBD1 or TRBD2 (5 bases each). The TCR comes from a woman younger than 45 with Graves' hyperthyroidism that later progressed to Graves' ophthalmopathy. This CDR3 is CASTPTTGAPSTDTQYF. CDR3 in DNA: TGTGCCAGCACCCCAACTACCGGGGCCCCTAGCACAGATACGCAGTATTTT.